The rows below give T cell receptor beta chains drawn from one sample of a study of blood T cell repertoires in COVID-19. Sequencing used immunoSEQ multiplex PCR; TCRdb keeps in-frame clones, though not all of them. Of roughly 180,000 clones in the sample, approximately 85% were seen once. Sequencing was performed on peripheral blood. These TCRs come from an older woman with acute or convalescent COVID-19. Each CDR3 is given with its conserved first and last residue. The order of the fields is V gene, D gene, clone size, J gene, CDR3 protein, CDR3 DNA. D genes are given only for firm matches. The size field is filled for only some rows; it gives once, few, many or a size class.

v_call: TRBV24-1
d_call: TRBD2
clone_size: NA
j_call: TRBJ2-5
cdr3_aa: CATSAPGTSGMMPQYF
cdr3_nt: TGTGCCACCAGTGCCCCAGGGACTAGCGGGATGATGCCCCAGTACTTC

v_call: TRBV5-1
d_call: NA
clone_size: NA
j_call: TRBJ2-3
cdr3_aa: CASSSAGATDTQYF
cdr3_nt: TGCGCCAGCAGCTCCGCGGGGGCAACAGATACGCAGTATTTT

v_call: TRBV11-2
d_call: TRBD1
clone_size: few
j_call: TRBJ2-5
cdr3_aa: CASSLGQGTETQYF
cdr3_nt: TGTGCCAGCAGCTTAGGACAGGGCACGGAGACCCAGTACTTC

v_call: TRBV5-1
d_call: NA
clone_size: NA
j_call: TRBJ1-1
cdr3_aa: CASSLGRGEGMNTEAFF
cdr3_nt: TGCGCCAGCAGCTTGGGCCGCGGGGAGGGGATGAACACTGAAGCTTTCTTT

v_call: TRBV5-4
d_call: NA
clone_size: NA
j_call: TRBJ2-7
cdr3_aa: CASLTGKGYEQYF
cdr3_nt: TGTGCCAGCCTAACAGGGAAGGGGTACGAGCAGTACTTC

v_call: TRBV2
d_call: TRBD2
clone_size: NA
j_call: TRBJ2-3
cdr3_aa: CASSRTSGMADTQYF
cdr3_nt: TGTGCCAGCAGTCGGACTAGCGGGATGGCAGATACGCAGTATTTT

v_call: TRBV3-1/TRBV3-2
d_call: NA
clone_size: NA
j_call: TRBJ1-1
cdr3_aa: CASSHGGVGTEAFF
cdr3_nt: TGTGCCAGCAGCCACGGCGGGGTCGGCACTGAAGCTTTCTTT

v_call: TRBV3-1/TRBV3-2
d_call: NA
clone_size: few
j_call: TRBJ1-6
cdr3_aa: CASSTGIEGSPLHF
cdr3_nt: TGTGCCAGCAGCACAGGGATCGAGGGGTCACCCCTCCACTTT

v_call: TRBV23-1
d_call: NA
clone_size: NA
j_call: TRBJ2-5
cdr3_aa: CASISRGGETQYF
cdr3_nt: TGCGCCAGCATCTCAAGAGGTGGGGAGACCCAGTACTTC

v_call: TRBV6-8
d_call: TRBD2
clone_size: NA
j_call: TRBJ2-7
cdr3_aa: CASSWTGTSSYEQYF
cdr3_nt: TGTGCCAGCAGCTGGACCGGGACTAGCTCCTACGAGCAGTACTTC

v_call: TRBV19
d_call: TRBD1
clone_size: NA
j_call: TRBJ1-1
cdr3_aa: CASSGQGREAFF
cdr3_nt: TGTGCCAGTAGTGGACAGGGCCGTGAAGCTTTCTTT

v_call: TRBV28
d_call: NA
clone_size: NA
j_call: TRBJ1-5
cdr3_aa: CASNGALSNQPQHF
cdr3_nt: TGTGCCAGCAACGGAGCCCTTAGCAATCAGCCCCAGCATTTT

v_call: TRBV27
d_call: TRBD1
clone_size: NA
j_call: TRBJ1-2
cdr3_aa: CASSPWTGESGYTF
cdr3_nt: TGTGCCAGCAGTCCTTGGACAGGCGAGAGCGGCTACACCTTC

v_call: TRBV20-1
d_call: TRBD2
clone_size: NA
j_call: TRBJ2-1
cdr3_aa: CSASETSGSREQFF
cdr3_nt: TGCAGTGCTAGTGAGACTAGCGGGAGTCGTGAGCAGTTCTTC

v_call: TRBV7-3
d_call: TRBD2
clone_size: NA
j_call: TRBJ2-1
cdr3_aa: CASSPLAGESQFF
cdr3_nt: TGTGCCAGCAGCCCTTTAGCGGGAGAGTCGCAGTTCTTC

v_call: TRBV5-1
d_call: NA
clone_size: NA
j_call: TRBJ1-1
cdr3_aa: CASSTGMNTEAFF
cdr3_nt: TGCGCCAGCAGCACCGGTATGAACACTGAAGCTTTCTTT

v_call: TRBV6-1
d_call: TRBD2
clone_size: NA
j_call: TRBJ2-3
cdr3_aa: CASSDASGSSTDTQYF
cdr3_nt: TGTGCCAGCAGTGACGCTAGCGGGTCGAGCACAGATACGCAGTATTTT

v_call: TRBV7-2
d_call: TRBD1
clone_size: NA
j_call: TRBJ1-4
cdr3_aa: CASSYGQGGGKLFF
cdr3_nt: TGTGCCAGCAGCTACGGACAGGGGGGGGGAAAACTGTTTTTT

v_call: TRBV7-2
d_call: NA
clone_size: NA
j_call: TRBJ2-7
cdr3_aa: CASSSTGNTGEQYF
cdr3_nt: TGTGCCAGCAGCTCTACCGGGAACACCGGCGAGCAGTACTTC

v_call: TRBV9
d_call: NA
clone_size: NA
j_call: TRBJ1-3
cdr3_aa: CASSPGGFGNTIYF
cdr3_nt: TGTGCCAGCAGCCCCGGGGGTTTTGGAAACACCATATATTTT

v_call: TRBV10-3
d_call: TRBD1
clone_size: NA
j_call: TRBJ1-3
cdr3_aa: CAISEWDRRSSGNTIYF
cdr3_nt: TGTGCCATCAGTGAGTGGGACAGGCGTAGCTCTGGAAACACCATATATTTT

v_call: TRBV9
d_call: NA
clone_size: NA
j_call: TRBJ1-1
cdr3_aa: CASSNAGSNTEAFF
cdr3_nt: TGTGCCAGCAGTAACGCCGGGTCGAACACTGAAGCTTTCTTT

v_call: TRBV30
d_call: NA
clone_size: NA
j_call: TRBJ1-3
cdr3_aa: CAWTTGRHSGNTIYF
cdr3_nt: TGTGCCTGGACGACAGGTCGGCACTCTGGAAACACCATATATTTT

v_call: TRBV27
d_call: NA
clone_size: NA
j_call: TRBJ2-7
cdr3_aa: CASSTFGGGGEQYF
cdr3_nt: TGTGCCAGCAGTACTTTTGGGGGAGGAGGCGAGCAGTACTTC

v_call: TRBV19
d_call: NA
clone_size: NA
j_call: TRBJ1-1
cdr3_aa: CASSNLQGRGTEAFF
cdr3_nt: TGTGCCAGTAGTAACCTCCAGGGGAGAGGCACTGAAGCTTTCTTT

v_call: TRBV5-4
d_call: NA
clone_size: few
j_call: TRBJ1-5
cdr3_aa: CASSPQPESQPQHF
cdr3_nt: TGTGCCAGCAGCCCACAGCCGGAAAGTCAGCCCCAGCATTTT

v_call: TRBV10-3
d_call: NA
clone_size: NA
j_call: TRBJ2-2
cdr3_aa: CAISERDTLDTGELFF
cdr3_nt: TGTGCCATCAGTGAGAGGGACACCCTCGACACCGGGGAGCTGTTTTTT

v_call: TRBV7-9
d_call: TRBD1
clone_size: NA
j_call: TRBJ2-7
cdr3_aa: CASSFRGQDYEQYF
cdr3_nt: TGTGCCAGCAGCTTTCGCGGACAGGACTACGAGCAGTACTTC

v_call: TRBV28
d_call: NA
clone_size: NA
j_call: TRBJ1-1
cdr3_aa: CASRKGGAGAYTEAFF
cdr3_nt: TGTGCCAGCAGAAAAGGAGGGGCAGGAGCTTACACTGAAGCTTTCTTT

v_call: TRBV30
d_call: NA
clone_size: once
j_call: TRBJ1-2
cdr3_aa: CAWTFSGWEAGYTF
cdr3_nt: TGTGCCTGGACCTTTAGTGGGTGGGAGGCTGGCTACACCTTC

v_call: TRBV20-1
d_call: NA
clone_size: NA
j_call: TRBJ1-2
cdr3_aa: CSASDGSYGYTF
cdr3_nt: TGCAGTGCTAGTGACGGTTCCTATGGCTACACCTTC

v_call: TRBV19
d_call: NA
clone_size: NA
j_call: TRBJ2-5
cdr3_aa: CASSPPAAAVKTQYF
cdr3_nt: TGTGCCAGTAGCCCCCCGGCGGCCGCAGTAAAGACCCAGTACTTC

v_call: TRBV19
d_call: TRBD2
clone_size: NA
j_call: TRBJ2-1
cdr3_aa: CASSMEREVYNEQFF
cdr3_nt: TGTGCCAGTAGTATGGAGCGGGAGGTCTACAATGAGCAGTTCTTC

v_call: TRBV6-1
d_call: TRBD2
clone_size: NA
j_call: TRBJ2-2
cdr3_aa: CASSEIPPLAGDKNANTGELFF
cdr3_nt: TGTGCCAGCAGTGAAATCCCTCCACTAGCGGGAGATAAGAATGCGAACACCGGGGAGCTGTTTTTT

v_call: TRBV28
d_call: NA
clone_size: NA
j_call: TRBJ1-3
cdr3_aa: CASSLGLPGNTIYF
cdr3_nt: TGTGCCAGCAGTTTGGGGCTCCCTGGAAACACCATATATTTT

v_call: TRBV18
d_call: TRBD2
clone_size: NA
j_call: TRBJ2-1
cdr3_aa: CASSPSSGSIDEQFF
cdr3_nt: TGTGCCAGCTCACCTAGTAGCGGGAGCATCGATGAGCAGTTCTTC

v_call: TRBV6-5
d_call: NA
clone_size: few
j_call: TRBJ1-6
cdr3_aa: CASSYLGGHSPLHF
cdr3_nt: TGTGCCAGCAGTTACTTGGGTGGGCATTCACCCCTCCACTTT

v_call: TRBV11-2
d_call: NA
clone_size: NA
j_call: TRBJ2-2
cdr3_aa: CASRLSARGTGELFF
cdr3_nt: TGTGCCAGCAGACTCTCCGCCAGGGGAACCGGGGAGCTGTTTTTT

v_call: TRBV5-1
d_call: NA
clone_size: NA
j_call: TRBJ1-6
cdr3_aa: CASHRSEYYNSPLHF
cdr3_nt: TGCGCCAGCCACCGATCAGAATACTATAATTCACCCCTCCACTTT

v_call: TRBV3-1/TRBV3-2
d_call: NA
clone_size: NA
j_call: TRBJ2-1
cdr3_aa: CASSPSTVTYNEQFF
cdr3_nt: TGTGCCAGCAGCCCTTCAACGGTAACCTACAATGAGCAGTTCTTC

v_call: TRBV3-1/TRBV3-2
d_call: TRBD1
clone_size: once
j_call: TRBJ1-5
cdr3_aa: CASSLSGQGGQPQHF
cdr3_nt: TGTGCCAGCAGCCTTTCTGGACAGGGAGGTCAGCCCCAGCATTTT

v_call: TRBV2
d_call: NA
clone_size: NA
j_call: TRBJ1-2
cdr3_aa: CASNSGTNYGYTF
cdr3_nt: TGTGCCAGCAACTCAGGGACTAACTATGGCTACACCTTC

v_call: TRBV29-1
d_call: TRBD1
clone_size: NA
j_call: TRBJ1-1
cdr3_aa: CSVPRQGGAFF
cdr3_nt: TGCAGCGTTCCTCGACAGGGGGGGGCTTTCTTT

v_call: TRBV28
d_call: NA
clone_size: NA
j_call: TRBJ2-3
cdr3_aa: CASSYSRVSDTQYF
cdr3_nt: TGTGCCAGCAGTTATTCCAGGGTCTCAGATACGCAGTATTTT

v_call: TRBV11-3
d_call: TRBD1
clone_size: once
j_call: TRBJ1-1
cdr3_aa: CASSSQGLTEAFF
cdr3_nt: TGTGCCAGCAGCTCACAGGGGCTAACTGAAGCTTTCTTT

v_call: TRBV20-1
d_call: TRBD2
clone_size: NA
j_call: TRBJ2-1
cdr3_aa: CSASSGLAGGSSYNEQFF
cdr3_nt: TGCAGTGCTAGTAGTGGACTAGCGGGAGGAAGCTCCTACAATGAGCAGTTCTTC

v_call: TRBV19
d_call: TRBD2
clone_size: NA
j_call: TRBJ2-2
cdr3_aa: CASSITSGTNTGELFF
cdr3_nt: TGTGCCAGTAGTATCACTAGCGGGACTAACACCGGGGAGCTGTTTTTT

v_call: TRBV30
d_call: NA
clone_size: many
j_call: TRBJ2-2
cdr3_aa: CAWSLAEAGELFF
cdr3_nt: TGTGCCTGGAGTTTGGCTGAGGCCGGGGAGCTGTTTTTT

v_call: TRBV6-5
d_call: NA
clone_size: NA
j_call: TRBJ1-3
cdr3_aa: CASSRTEYSGNTIYF
cdr3_nt: TGTGCCAGCAGCCGCACCGAGTACTCTGGAAACACCATATATTTT

v_call: TRBV7-9
d_call: NA
clone_size: NA
j_call: TRBJ1-1
cdr3_aa: CASGKPGAAEAFF
cdr3_nt: TGTGCCAGCGGGAAACCGGGAGCCGCAGAAGCTTTCTTT

v_call: TRBV4-1
d_call: TRBD1
clone_size: NA
j_call: TRBJ1-2
cdr3_aa: CASSPDRDPYGYTF
cdr3_nt: TGCGCCAGCAGCCCGGACAGGGACCCCTATGGCTACACCTTC

v_call: TRBV4-2
d_call: TRBD1
clone_size: NA
j_call: TRBJ1-5
cdr3_aa: CASSQTGGYNQPQHF
cdr3_nt: TGTGCCAGCAGCCAGACAGGGGGCTACAATCAGCCCCAGCATTTT

v_call: TRBV2
d_call: NA
clone_size: NA
j_call: TRBJ2-2
cdr3_aa: CASSRDGSAGELFF
cdr3_nt: TGTGCCAGCAGTCGAGACGGGAGCGCCGGGGAGCTGTTTTTT